This TCR beta chain is drawn from a study of control samples from healthy donors and cancer patients. Generated by immunoSEQ multiplex PCR, the TCRdb table keeps only in-frame clones and is missing some. The table lists 50,000 or so clones, over 90% of them singletons, with 20% to 30% in the top ten. The sample comprised PBMCs. The clonotype was recovered from a woman in her forties or fifties with head and neck cancer.

The CDR3 sequence is CASSSGHVNTGELFF. The CDR3 nucleotides are TGTGCCAGCAGCTCGGGACATGTGAACACCGGGGAGCTGTTTTTT. The rearrangement joins TRBV6-5 to TRBJ2-2; D is perhaps TRBD1 (6 bases). Per germline, CDR1 MNHEY and CDR2 SVGAGI. The CDR3 consists of 15 residues. The ends were cut back, 6 bases at V and 1 base at J, with 12 bases in the middle.